The T cell receptor beta chain described here comes from a study of beta chain features in type 1 diabetes. Whole-study results and caveats: People with Type 1 diabetes carried modestly yet significantly shorter TCRB CDR3s in all four CD4+ subsets.

Without exception, sorted populations had purity beyond 95%. Expressed TCRB transcripts were sequenced, since all the RNA that had been isolated was reverse transcribed. Clones were read by immunoSEQ multiplex PCR, and TCRdb kept only the in-frame ones, dropping some. The data show around 690,000 clones, with roughly an eighth seen just once and more than 0.09% held by the top ten. In its sample, this clone was seen a few times. Its antigen is currently unknown. The CDR3 loop spans 15 amino acids. The V and J ends lost 2 bases and 0 bases respectively, with 12 bases between them. CDR1 SQVTM and CDR2 ANQGSEA come from the germline V gene.

V usage is TRBV29-1 and J usage is TRBJ2-3; D not certain. The receptor was isolated from a young man with type 1 diabetes. Input material: naive CD4+ T cells from blood. CDR3 residues: CSVESTGSSTDTQYF. CDR3 DNA sequence: TGCAGCGTTGAATCAACGGGCTCTAGCACAGATACGCAGTATTTT.